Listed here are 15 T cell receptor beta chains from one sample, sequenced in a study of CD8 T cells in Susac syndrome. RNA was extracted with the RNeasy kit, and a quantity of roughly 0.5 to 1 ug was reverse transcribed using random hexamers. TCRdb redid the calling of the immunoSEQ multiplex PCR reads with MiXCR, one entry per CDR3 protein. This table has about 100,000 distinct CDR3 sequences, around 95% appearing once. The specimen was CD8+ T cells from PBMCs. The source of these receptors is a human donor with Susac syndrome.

The CDR3 region is CASNQGGNQPQHF. In DNA form, the CDR3 reads TGTGCCAGCAACCAGGGTGGCAATCAGCCCCAGCATTTT. J is TRBJ1-5 and V is TRBV28, with D maybe TRBD1 (5 bases). The CDR3 extends over 13 amino acids. Germline V gene sequence: CDR1 MDHEN, CDR2 SYDVKM. V lost 7 bases, J lost 2 bases, and 9 bases lay in between. Drawing the rest from reference TRBV28 and TRBJ1-5, the complete variable domain is DVKVTQSSRYLVKRTGEKVFLECVQDMDHENMFWYRQDPGLGLRLIYFSYDVKMKEKGDIPEGYSVSREKKERFSLILESASTNQTSMYLCASNQGGNQPQHFGDGTRLSIL.

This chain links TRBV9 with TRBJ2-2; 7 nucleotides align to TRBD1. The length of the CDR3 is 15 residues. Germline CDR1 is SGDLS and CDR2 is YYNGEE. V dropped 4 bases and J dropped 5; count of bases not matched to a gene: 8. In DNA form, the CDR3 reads TGTGCCAGCAGCCCCCACAGGGGTTGGACCGGGGAGCTGTTTTTT. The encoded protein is CASSPHRGWTGELFF.

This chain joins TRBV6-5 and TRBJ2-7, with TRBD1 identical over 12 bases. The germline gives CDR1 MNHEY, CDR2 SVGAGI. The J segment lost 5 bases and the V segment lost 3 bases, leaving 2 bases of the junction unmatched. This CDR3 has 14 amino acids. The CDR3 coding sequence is TGTGCCAGCAGTTATGGGACAGGGGGCGACGAGCAGTACTTC. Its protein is CASSYGTGGDEQYF.

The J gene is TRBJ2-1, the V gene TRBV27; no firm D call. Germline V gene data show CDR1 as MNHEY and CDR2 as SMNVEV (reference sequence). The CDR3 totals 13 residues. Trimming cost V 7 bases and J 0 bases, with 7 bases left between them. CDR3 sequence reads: CASKGSSYNEQFF. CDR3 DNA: TGTGCCAGCAAAGGTAGCTCCTACAATGAGCAGTTCTTC.

The CDR3 coding sequence is TGTGCCAGCAGCCGCCTACTAGCGGGTGACTCTGGGGCCAACGTCCTGACTTTC. Translating it yields CASSRLLAGDSGANVLTF. V gene TRBV4-2 combines with J gene TRBJ2-6, with 9 bases identical to TRBD2. The CDR3 extends over 18 amino acids. The germline gives CDR1 LGHNA, CDR2 YNFKEQ. V lost 4 bases to trimming and J lost 0 bases; unmatched junction nucleotides: 7.

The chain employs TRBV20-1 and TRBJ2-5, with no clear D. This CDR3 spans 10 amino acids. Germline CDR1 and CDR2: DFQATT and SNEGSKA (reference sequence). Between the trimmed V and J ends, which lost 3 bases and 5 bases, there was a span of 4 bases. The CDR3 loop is CSASGETQYF. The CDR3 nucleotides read TGCAGTGCTAGCGGGGAGACCCAGTACTTC.

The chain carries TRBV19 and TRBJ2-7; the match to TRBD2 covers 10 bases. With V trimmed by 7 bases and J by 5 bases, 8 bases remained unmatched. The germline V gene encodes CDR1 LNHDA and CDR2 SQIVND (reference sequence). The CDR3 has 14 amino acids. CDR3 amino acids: CASKTSGLLDEQYF. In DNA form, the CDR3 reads TGTGCCAGTAAGACTAGCGGGCTGCTGGACGAGCAGTACTTC.

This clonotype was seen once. Here the CDR3 DNA reads TGTGCCACCAGCAGAGAGGGAGTAGTGGCCCCTAACTATGGCTACACCTTC. This sequence encodes CATSREGVVAPNYGYTF. This chain connects TRBV15 to TRBJ1-2; D remains ambiguous. Germline assignment: CDR1 LNHNV and CDR2 YYDKDF (reference sequence). This CDR3 has 17 residues. The germline V and J ends were trimmed by 0 bases and 0 bases, with 14 bases remaining between them.

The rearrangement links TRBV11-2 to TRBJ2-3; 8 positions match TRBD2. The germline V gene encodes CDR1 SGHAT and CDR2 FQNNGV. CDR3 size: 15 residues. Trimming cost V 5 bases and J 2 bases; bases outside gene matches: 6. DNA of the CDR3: TGTGCCAGCAGCCTCAGCGGGAGCGACACAGATACGCAGTATTTT. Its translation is CASSLSGSDTDTQYF.

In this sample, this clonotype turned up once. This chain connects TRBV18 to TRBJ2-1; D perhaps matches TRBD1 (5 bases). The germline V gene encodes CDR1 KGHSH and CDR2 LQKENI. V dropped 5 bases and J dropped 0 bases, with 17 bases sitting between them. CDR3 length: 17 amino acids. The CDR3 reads CASSISQALSSYNEQFF. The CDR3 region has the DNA TGTGCCAGCTCAATTTCACAGGCCTTAAGCTCCTACAATGAGCAGTTCTTC.

CDR3 in DNA: TGTGCCATCAGGGGTAGTGGGGGCGAGCAGTACTTC. It translates to CAIRGSGGEQYF. The genes are TRBV10-3 and TRBJ2-7, with D perhaps being TRBD1 or TRBD2 (5 bases each). Germline V lookup: CDR1 ENHRY, CDR2 SYGVKD. Trimming cost V 6 bases and J 6 bases, with 12 bases left between them. This CDR3 region has 12 residues.

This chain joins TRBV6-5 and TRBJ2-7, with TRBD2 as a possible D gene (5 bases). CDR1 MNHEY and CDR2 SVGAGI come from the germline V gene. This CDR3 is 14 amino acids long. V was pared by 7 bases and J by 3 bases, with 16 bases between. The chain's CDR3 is CASKLTRGNYEQYF. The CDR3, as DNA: TGTGCCAGCAAGTTAACCCGAGGGAACTACGAGCAGTACTTC.

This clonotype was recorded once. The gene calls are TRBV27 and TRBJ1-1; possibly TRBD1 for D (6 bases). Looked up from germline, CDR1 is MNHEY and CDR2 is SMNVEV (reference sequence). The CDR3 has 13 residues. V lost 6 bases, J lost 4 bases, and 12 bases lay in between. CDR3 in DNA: TGTGCCAGCAGACCAGCAGGGGCCACTGAAGCTTTCTTT. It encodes CASRPAGATEAFF.

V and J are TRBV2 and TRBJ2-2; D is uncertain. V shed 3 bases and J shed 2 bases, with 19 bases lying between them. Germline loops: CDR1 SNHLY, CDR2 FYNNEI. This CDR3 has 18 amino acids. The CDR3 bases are TGTGCCAGCAGTGAGCGCTCACAGACAACCACCAACACCGGGGAGCTGTTTTTT. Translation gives CASSERSQTTTNTGELFF.

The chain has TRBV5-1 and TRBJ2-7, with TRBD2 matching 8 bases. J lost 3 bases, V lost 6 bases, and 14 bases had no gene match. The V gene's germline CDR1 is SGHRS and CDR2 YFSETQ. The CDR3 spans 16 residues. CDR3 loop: CASTPSAGGTVYEQYF. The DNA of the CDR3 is TGCGCCAGCACCCCCTCGGCGGGAGGAACGGTCTACGAGCAGTACTTC.